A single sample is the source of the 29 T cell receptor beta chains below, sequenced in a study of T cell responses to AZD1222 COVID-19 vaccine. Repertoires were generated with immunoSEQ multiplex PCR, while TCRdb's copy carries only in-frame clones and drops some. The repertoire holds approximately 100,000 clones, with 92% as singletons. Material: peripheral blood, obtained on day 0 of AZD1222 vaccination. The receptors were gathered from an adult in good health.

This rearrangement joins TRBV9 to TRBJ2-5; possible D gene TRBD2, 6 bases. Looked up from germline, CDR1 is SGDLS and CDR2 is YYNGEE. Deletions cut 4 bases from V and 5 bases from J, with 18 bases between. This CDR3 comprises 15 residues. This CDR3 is CASSPRWDSAETQYF. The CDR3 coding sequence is TGTGCCAGCAGCCCCCGTTGGGACTCCGCGGAGACCCAGTACTTC.

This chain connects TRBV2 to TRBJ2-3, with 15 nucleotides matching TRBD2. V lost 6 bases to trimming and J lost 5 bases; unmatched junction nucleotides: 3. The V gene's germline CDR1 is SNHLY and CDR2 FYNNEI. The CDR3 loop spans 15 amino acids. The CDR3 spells CASRLGLAGGDTQYF. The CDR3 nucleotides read TGTGCCAGCAGACTGGGACTAGCGGGAGGAGATACGCAGTATTTT.

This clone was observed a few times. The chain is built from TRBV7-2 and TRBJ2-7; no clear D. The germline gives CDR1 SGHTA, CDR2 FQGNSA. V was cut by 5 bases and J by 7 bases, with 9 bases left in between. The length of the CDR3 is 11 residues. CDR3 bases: TGTGCCAGCAGCGTCACCGAAGAGCAGTACTTC. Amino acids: CASSVTEEQYF.

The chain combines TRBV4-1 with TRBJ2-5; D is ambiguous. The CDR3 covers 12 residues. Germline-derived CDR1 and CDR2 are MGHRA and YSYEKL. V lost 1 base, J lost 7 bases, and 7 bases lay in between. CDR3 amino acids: CASSQGGPTQYF. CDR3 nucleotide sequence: TGCGCCAGCAGCCAAGGCGGACCGACCCAGTACTTC.

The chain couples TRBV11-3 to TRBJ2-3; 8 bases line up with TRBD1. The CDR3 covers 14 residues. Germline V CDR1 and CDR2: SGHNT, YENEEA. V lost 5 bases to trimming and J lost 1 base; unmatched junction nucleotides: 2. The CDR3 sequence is CASSPGQGTDTQYF. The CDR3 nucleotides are TGTGCCAGCAGCCCGGGACAGGGCACAGATACGCAGTATTTT.

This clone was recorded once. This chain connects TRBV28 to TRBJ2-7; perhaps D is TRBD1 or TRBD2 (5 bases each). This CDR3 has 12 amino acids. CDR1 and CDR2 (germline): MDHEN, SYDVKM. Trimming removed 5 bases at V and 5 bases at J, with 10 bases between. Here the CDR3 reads CASSGDLDEQYF. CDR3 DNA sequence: TGTGCCAGCAGTGGGGACCTTGACGAGCAGTACTTC.

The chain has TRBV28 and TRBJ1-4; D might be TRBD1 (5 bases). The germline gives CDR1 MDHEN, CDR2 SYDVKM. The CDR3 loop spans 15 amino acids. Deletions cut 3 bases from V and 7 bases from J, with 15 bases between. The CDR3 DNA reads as TGTGCCAGCAGTTTCCTTGGCAGGGTGGGTGAAAAACTGTTTTTT. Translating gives CASSFLGRVGEKLFF.

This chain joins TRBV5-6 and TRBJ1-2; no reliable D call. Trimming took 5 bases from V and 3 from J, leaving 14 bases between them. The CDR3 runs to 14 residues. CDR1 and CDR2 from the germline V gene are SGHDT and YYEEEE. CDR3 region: CASSLGGNYYGYTF. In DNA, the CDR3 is TGTGCCAGCAGTCTCGGAGGGAATTACTATGGCTACACCTTC.

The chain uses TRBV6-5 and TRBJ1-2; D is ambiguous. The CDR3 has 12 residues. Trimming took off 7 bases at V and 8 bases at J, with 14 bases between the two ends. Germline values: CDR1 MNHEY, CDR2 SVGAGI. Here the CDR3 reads CASNLARLGYTF. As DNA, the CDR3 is TGTGCCAGCAACCTGGCTCGCCTCGGCTACACCTTC.

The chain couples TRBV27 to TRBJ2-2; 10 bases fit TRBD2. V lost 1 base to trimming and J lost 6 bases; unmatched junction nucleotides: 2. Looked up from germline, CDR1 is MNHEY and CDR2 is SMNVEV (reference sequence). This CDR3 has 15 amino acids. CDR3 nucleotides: TGTGCCAGCAGTTTATTACTAGCGGGGTCCGGGGAGCTGTTTTTT. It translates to CASSLLLAGSGELFF.

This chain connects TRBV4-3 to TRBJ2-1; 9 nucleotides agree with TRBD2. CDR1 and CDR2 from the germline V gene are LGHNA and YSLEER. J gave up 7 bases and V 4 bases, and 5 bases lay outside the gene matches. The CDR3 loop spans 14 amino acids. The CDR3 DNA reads TGCGCCAGCAGCCGGGGACTAGCTGTGAATGAGCAGTTCTTC. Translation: CASSRGLAVNEQFF.

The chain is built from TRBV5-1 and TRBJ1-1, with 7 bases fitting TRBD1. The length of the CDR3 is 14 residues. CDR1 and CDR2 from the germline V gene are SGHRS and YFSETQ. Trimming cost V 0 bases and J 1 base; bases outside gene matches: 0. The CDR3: CASSLEGANTEAFF. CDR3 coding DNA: TGCGCCAGCAGCTTGGAGGGGGCGAACACTGAAGCTTTCTTT.

DNA of the CDR3: TGTGCCAGCAGCTTCACTGAGGGGATGGGGGAAAAACTGTTTTTT. This gives the protein CASSFTEGMGEKLFF. V usage is TRBV5-6 and J usage is TRBJ1-4, with D tentatively TRBD1 (5 bases). V lost 2 bases, J lost 8 bases, and 16 bases lay in between. CDR1 is SGHDT and CDR2 is YYEEEE in the germline V gene. There are 15 residues in the CDR3.

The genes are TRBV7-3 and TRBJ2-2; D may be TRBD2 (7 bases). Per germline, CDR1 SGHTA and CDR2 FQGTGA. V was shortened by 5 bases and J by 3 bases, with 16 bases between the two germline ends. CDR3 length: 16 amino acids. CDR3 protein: CASSPLQGGYTGELFF. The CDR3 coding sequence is TGTGCCAGCAGCCCCTTACAGGGAGGGTACACCGGGGAGCTGTTTTTT.

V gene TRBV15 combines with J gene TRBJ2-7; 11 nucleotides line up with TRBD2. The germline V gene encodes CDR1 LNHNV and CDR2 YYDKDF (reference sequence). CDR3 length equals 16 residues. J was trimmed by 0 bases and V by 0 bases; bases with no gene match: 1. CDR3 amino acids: CATSRDLAGGSYEQYF. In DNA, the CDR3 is TGTGCCACCAGCAGAGATCTAGCGGGGGGCTCCTACGAGCAGTACTTC.

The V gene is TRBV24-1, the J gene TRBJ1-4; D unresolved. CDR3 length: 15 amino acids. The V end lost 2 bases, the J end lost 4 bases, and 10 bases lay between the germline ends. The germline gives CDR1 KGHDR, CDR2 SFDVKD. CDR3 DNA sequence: TGTGCCACCAGTGATTCGGGAGGATATAATGAAAAACTGTTTTTT. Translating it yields CATSDSGGYNEKLFF.

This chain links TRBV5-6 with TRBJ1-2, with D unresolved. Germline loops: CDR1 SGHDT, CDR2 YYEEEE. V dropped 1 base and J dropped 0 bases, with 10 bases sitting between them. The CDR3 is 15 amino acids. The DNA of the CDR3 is TGTGCCAGCAGCTTGTCTCCGGGAACTAACTATGGCTACACCTTC. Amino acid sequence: CASSLSPGTNYGYTF.

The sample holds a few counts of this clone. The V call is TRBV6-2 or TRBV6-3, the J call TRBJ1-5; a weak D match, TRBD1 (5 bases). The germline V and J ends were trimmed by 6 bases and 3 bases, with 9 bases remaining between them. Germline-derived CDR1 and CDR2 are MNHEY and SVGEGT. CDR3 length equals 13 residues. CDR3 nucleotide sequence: TGTGCCAGCAGCGGGGGTTACAATCAGCCCCAGCATTTT. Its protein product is CASSGGYNQPQHF.

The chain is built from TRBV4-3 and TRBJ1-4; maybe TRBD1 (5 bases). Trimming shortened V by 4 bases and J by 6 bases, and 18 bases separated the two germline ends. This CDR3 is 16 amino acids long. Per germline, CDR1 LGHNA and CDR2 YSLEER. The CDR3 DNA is TGCGCCAGCAGCCGCGACCTAGGGGAGGGTGATGAAAAACTGTTTTTT. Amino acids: CASSRDLGEGDEKLFF.

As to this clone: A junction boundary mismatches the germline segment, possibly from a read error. CDR3: CASRLAGVNTGELFF. The CDR3 DNA reads TGTGCCAGCAGGTTAGCGGGCGTGAACACCGGGGAGCTGTTTTTT. The V call is TRBV7-9, the J call TRBJ2-2; TRBD2 agrees at 7 bases. In germline, CDR1 is SEHNR, CDR2 FQNEAQ (reference sequence). CDR3 length: 15 amino acids.

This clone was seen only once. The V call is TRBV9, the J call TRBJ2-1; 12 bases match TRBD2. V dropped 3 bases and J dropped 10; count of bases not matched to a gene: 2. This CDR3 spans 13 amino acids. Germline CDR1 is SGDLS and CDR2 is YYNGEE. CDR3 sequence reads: CASSAGLAGEQFF. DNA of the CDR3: TGTGCCAGCAGCGCCGGACTAGCGGGAGAGCAGTTCTTC.

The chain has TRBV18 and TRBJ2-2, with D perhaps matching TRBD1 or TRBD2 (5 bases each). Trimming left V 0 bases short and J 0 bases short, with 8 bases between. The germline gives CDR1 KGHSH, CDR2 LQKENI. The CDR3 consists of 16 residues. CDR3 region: CASSPPGTANTGELFF. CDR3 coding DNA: TGTGCCAGCTCACCACCCGGGACGGCGAACACCGGGGAGCTGTTTTTT.

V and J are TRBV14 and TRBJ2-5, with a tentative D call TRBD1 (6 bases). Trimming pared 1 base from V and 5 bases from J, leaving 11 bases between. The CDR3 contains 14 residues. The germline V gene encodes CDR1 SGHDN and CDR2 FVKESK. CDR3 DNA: TGTGCCAGCAGCCAAGCCAGGGGCGCGGAGACCCAGTACTTC. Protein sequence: CASSQARGAETQYF. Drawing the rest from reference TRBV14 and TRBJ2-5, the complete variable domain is EAGVTQFPSHSVIEKGQTVTLRCDPISGHDNLYWYRRVMGKEIKFLLHFVKESKQDESGMPNNRFLAERTGGTYSTLKVQPAELEDSGVYFCASSQARGAETQYFGPGTRLLVL.

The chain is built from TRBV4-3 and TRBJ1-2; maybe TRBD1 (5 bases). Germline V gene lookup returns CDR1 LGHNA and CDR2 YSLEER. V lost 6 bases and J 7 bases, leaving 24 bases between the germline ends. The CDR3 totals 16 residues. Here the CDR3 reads CASSERLGQGLSGYTF. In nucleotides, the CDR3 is TGCGCCAGCAGTGAACGTCTGGGGCAGGGCCTGAGTGGCTACACCTTC.

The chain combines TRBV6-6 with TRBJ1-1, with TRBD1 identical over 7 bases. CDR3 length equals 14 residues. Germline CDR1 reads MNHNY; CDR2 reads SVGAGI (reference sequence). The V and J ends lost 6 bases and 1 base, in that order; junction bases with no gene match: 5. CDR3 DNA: TGTGCCAGCAGCCCGGGACAGAAGAACACTGAAGCTTTCTTT. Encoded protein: CASSPGQKNTEAFF.

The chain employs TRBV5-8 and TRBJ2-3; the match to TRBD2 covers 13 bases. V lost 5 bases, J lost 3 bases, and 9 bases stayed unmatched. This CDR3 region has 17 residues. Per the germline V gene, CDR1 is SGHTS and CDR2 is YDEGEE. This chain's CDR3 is CASRRLAGGYGTDTQYF. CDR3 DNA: TGTGCCAGCAGGCGACTAGCGGGGGGTTATGGGACAGATACGCAGTATTTT.

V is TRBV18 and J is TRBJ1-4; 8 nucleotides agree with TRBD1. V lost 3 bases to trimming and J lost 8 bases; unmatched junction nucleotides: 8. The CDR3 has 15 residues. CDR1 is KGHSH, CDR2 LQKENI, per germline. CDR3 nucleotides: TGTGCCAGCTCACCCTACAGGGGGGTAGGAGAAAAACTGTTTTTT. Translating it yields CASSPYRGVGEKLFF.

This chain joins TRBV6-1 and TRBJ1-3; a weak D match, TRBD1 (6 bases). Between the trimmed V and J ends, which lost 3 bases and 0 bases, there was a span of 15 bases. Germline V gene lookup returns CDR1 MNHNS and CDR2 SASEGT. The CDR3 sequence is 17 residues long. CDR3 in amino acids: CASSDGSVTGSGNTIYF. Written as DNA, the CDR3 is TGTGCCAGCAGTGATGGCAGCGTGACAGGCTCTGGAAACACCATATATTTT.

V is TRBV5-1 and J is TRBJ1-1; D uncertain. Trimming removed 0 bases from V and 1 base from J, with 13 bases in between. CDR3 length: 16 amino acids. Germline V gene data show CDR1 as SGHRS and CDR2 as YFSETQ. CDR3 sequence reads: CASSLVGQAANTEAFF. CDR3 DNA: TGCGCCAGCAGCTTGGTAGGCCAGGCGGCGAACACTGAAGCTTTCTTT. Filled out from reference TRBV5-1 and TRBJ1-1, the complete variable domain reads KAGVTQTPRYLIKTRGQQVTLSCSPISGHRSVSWYQQTPGQGLQFLFEYFSETQRNKGNFPGRFSGRQFSNSRSEMNVSTLELGDSALYLCASSLVGQAANTEAFFGQGTRLTVV.